This is a list of T cell receptor beta chains from one sample in a study of OX40 agonist ivuxolimab in advanced cancers. Some clones are missing from TCRdb's copy, which holds only in-frame ones; the method was immunoSEQ multiplex PCR. The sample includes under 85,000 clones, under 80% seen only once; the top ten take 5% to 6%. The specimen comprised CD4+ or CD8+ T cells sorted from blood, sampled in a trial of the OX40 agonist ivuxolimab. These TCRs come from an adult with an advanced solid tumor such as melanoma, head and neck, liver or kidney cancer. The CDR3 runs from the conserved cysteine through the conserved F or W. The order of the fields is J gene, V gene, clone size, D gene, CDR3 protein, CDR3 DNA. D genes are given only for firm matches. A clone size is listed for some rows: how often the clone was seen (once, few, many), or a class if it is expanded.

j_call: TRBJ2-6; v_call: TRBV4-1; clone_size: .; d_call: .; cdr3_aa: CASSQGRGRALSGANVLTF; cdr3_nt: TGCGCCAGCAGCCAAGGGCGCGGCAGGGCTCTCTCTGGGGCCAACGTCCTGACTTTC
j_call: TRBJ2-7; v_call: TRBV14; clone_size: .; d_call: TRBD2; cdr3_aa: CASSERRGGSGYEQYF; cdr3_nt: TGTGCCAGCAGCGAACGTCGGGGGGGGAGCGGCTACGAGCAGTACTTC
j_call: TRBJ1-3; v_call: TRBV6-6; clone_size: .; d_call: .; cdr3_aa: CASHRHSGDTIYF; cdr3_nt: TGTGCCAGCCACCGGCACTCCGGGGACACCATATATTTT
j_call: TRBJ1-3; v_call: TRBV9; clone_size: .; d_call: TRBD1; cdr3_aa: CASSVLPGTGGSGNTIYF; cdr3_nt: TGTGCCAGCAGCGTTTTACCCGGGACAGGGGGAAGTGGAAACACCATATATTTT
j_call: TRBJ1-1; v_call: TRBV7-2; clone_size: .; d_call: TRBD1; cdr3_aa: CASNQNRGRTEAFF; cdr3_nt: TGTGCCAGCAATCAGAACAGGGGGCGGACTGAAGCTTTCTTT
j_call: TRBJ2-7; v_call: TRBV19; clone_size: once; d_call: TRBD1; cdr3_aa: CASSIGQGVAEQYF; cdr3_nt: TGTGCCAGTAGTATCGGACAGGGGGTAGCCGAGCAGTACTTC
j_call: TRBJ1-2; v_call: TRBV28; clone_size: .; d_call: TRBD1; cdr3_aa: CASSSTGHYGYTF; cdr3_nt: TGTGCCAGCAGTTCGACAGGGCATTATGGCTACACCTTC
j_call: TRBJ2-7; v_call: TRBV18; clone_size: .; d_call: .; cdr3_aa: CASSPRGYEQYF; cdr3_nt: TGTGCCAGCTCACCCCGGGGCTACGAGCAGTACTTC
j_call: TRBJ2-7; v_call: TRBV18; clone_size: few; d_call: TRBD2; cdr3_aa: CASSPSKIPSREGEQYF; cdr3_nt: TGTGCCAGCTCACCCTCTAAAATCCCTAGCAGGGAGGGTGAGCAGTACTTC
j_call: TRBJ1-2; v_call: TRBV28; clone_size: once; d_call: .; cdr3_aa: CASSLTGWEGYTF; cdr3_nt: TGTGCCAGCAGTTTAACGGGGTGGGAGGGCTACACCTTC
j_call: TRBJ2-1; v_call: TRBV5-1; clone_size: .; d_call: .; cdr3_aa: CASSLPGNEQFF; cdr3_nt: TGCGCCAGCAGCTTGCCGGGGAATGAGCAGTTCTTC
j_call: TRBJ2-2; v_call: TRBV7-2; clone_size: .; d_call: TRBD1; cdr3_aa: CASSPGTGGAHGELFF; cdr3_nt: TGTGCCAGCAGCCCCGGGACAGGGGGCGCGCACGGGGAGCTGTTTTTT
j_call: TRBJ1-2; v_call: TRBV7-8; clone_size: .; d_call: TRBD1; cdr3_aa: CASSGSGTGDYGYTF; cdr3_nt: TGTGCCAGCAGTGGATCCGGGACAGGGGACTATGGCTACACCTTC
j_call: TRBJ1-1; v_call: TRBV18; clone_size: many; d_call: .; cdr3_aa: CASSEGGNTEAFF; cdr3_nt: TGTGCCAGCTCAGAGGGGGGGAACACTGAAGCTTTCTTT
j_call: TRBJ2-4; v_call: TRBV5-1; clone_size: .; d_call: .; cdr3_aa: CASSLELAKNIQYF; cdr3_nt: TGCGCCAGCAGCTTGGAGTTAGCCAAAAACATTCAGTACTTC
j_call: TRBJ1-2; v_call: TRBV6-5; clone_size: .; d_call: .; cdr3_aa: CASSPGTPTTGYTF; cdr3_nt: TGTGCCAGCAGTCCCGGGACCCCCACAACTGGCTACACCTTC
j_call: TRBJ1-2; v_call: TRBV6-6; clone_size: .; d_call: TRBD1; cdr3_aa: CASDGGIGGPNYGYTF; cdr3_nt: TGTGCCAGCGACGGGGGGATAGGGGGCCCTAACTATGGCTACACCTTC
j_call: TRBJ2-7; v_call: TRBV2; clone_size: .; d_call: TRBD2; cdr3_aa: CASSRLAGVGYEQYF; cdr3_nt: TGTGCCAGCAGTAGACTAGCGGGCGTAGGCTACGAGCAGTACTTC
j_call: TRBJ2-5; v_call: TRBV18; clone_size: .; d_call: TRBD2; cdr3_aa: CASSPPGTREETQYF; cdr3_nt: TGTGCCAGCTCACCACCAGGGACTAGAGAAGAGACCCAGTACTTC
j_call: TRBJ1-5; v_call: TRBV30; clone_size: once; d_call: .; cdr3_aa: CAWTAPTGNNQPQHF; cdr3_nt: TGTGCCTGGACCGCCCCCACAGGGAACAATCAGCCCCAGCATTTT
j_call: TRBJ2-7; v_call: TRBV28; clone_size: .; d_call: .; cdr3_aa: CASSREGYEQYF; cdr3_nt: TGTGCCAGCAGCCGGGAAGGCTACGAGCAGTACTTC
j_call: TRBJ1-1; v_call: TRBV27; clone_size: once; d_call: .; cdr3_aa: CASSSHIFSEAFF; cdr3_nt: TGTGCCAGCAGTTCCCACATATTTTCTGAAGCTTTCTTT
j_call: TRBJ1-1; v_call: TRBV5-3; clone_size: .; d_call: .; cdr3_aa: CARRVQGMREAFF; cdr3_nt: TGTGCCAGACGAGTGCAGGGTATGCGAGAAGCTTTCTTT
j_call: TRBJ2-5; v_call: TRBV19; clone_size: .; d_call: TRBD2; cdr3_aa: CASSPGTSGAQETQYF; cdr3_nt: TGTGCCAGTAGTCCCGGGACTAGCGGGGCCCAAGAGACCCAGTACTTC
j_call: TRBJ1-4; v_call: TRBV11-2; clone_size: .; d_call: .; cdr3_aa: CASSLQAIGEKLFF; cdr3_nt: TGTGCCAGCAGCCTCCAGGCGATTGGGGAAAAACTGTTTTTT
j_call: TRBJ2-2; v_call: TRBV7-3; clone_size: .; d_call: TRBD2; cdr3_aa: CASSFSGSNTGELFF; cdr3_nt: TGTGCCAGCAGCTTTAGCGGGAGTAACACCGGGGAGCTGTTTTTT
j_call: TRBJ1-6; v_call: TRBV28; clone_size: .; d_call: TRBD1; cdr3_aa: CASSSPGDRGIYLHF; cdr3_nt: TGTGCCAGCAGTTCCCCCGGGGACAGGGGAATATACCTCCACTTT
j_call: TRBJ1-2; v_call: TRBV6-5; clone_size: .; d_call: .; cdr3_aa: CASSYSRGLGYGYTF; cdr3_nt: TGTGCCAGCAGTTACTCGAGGGGGTTAGGCTATGGCTACACCTTC
j_call: TRBJ2-1; v_call: TRBV19; clone_size: .; d_call: TRBD2; cdr3_aa: CASSLILVASGNNEQFF; cdr3_nt: TGTGCCAGTAGTTTAATCCTAGTGGCTAGCGGAAACAATGAGCAGTTCTTC
j_call: TRBJ1-1; v_call: TRBV6-1; clone_size: .; d_call: TRBD1; cdr3_aa: CASSRDRGRSEAFF; cdr3_nt: TGTGCCAGCAGCCGGGACAGGGGTCGGAGTGAAGCTTTCTTT
j_call: TRBJ1-5; v_call: TRBV6-1; clone_size: .; d_call: .; cdr3_aa: CASRPGPSNQPQHF; cdr3_nt: TGTGCCAGCAGACCCGGGCCTAGCAATCAGCCCCAGCATTTT
j_call: TRBJ2-2; v_call: TRBV5-6; clone_size: .; d_call: TRBD2; cdr3_aa: CASRFRGVSGELFF; cdr3_nt: TGTGCCAGCAGATTCCGGGGGGTTTCCGGGGAGCTGTTTTTT
j_call: TRBJ1-3; v_call: TRBV7-2; clone_size: .; d_call: .; cdr3_aa: CASSSSPIGGSGNTIYF; cdr3_nt: TGTGCCAGCAGCTCAAGCCCCATAGGCGGCTCTGGAAACACCATATATTTT
j_call: TRBJ1-2; v_call: TRBV7-9; clone_size: .; d_call: .; cdr3_aa: CVGGSNYGYTF; cdr3_nt: TGTGTAGGGGGAAGTAACTATGGCTACACCTTC
j_call: TRBJ1-1; v_call: TRBV15; clone_size: medium-sized; d_call: .; cdr3_aa: CATSRDKADTEAFF; cdr3_nt: TGTGCCACCAGCAGAGATAAAGCCGACACTGAAGCTTTCTTT
j_call: TRBJ2-1; v_call: TRBV9; clone_size: .; d_call: .; cdr3_aa: CASSDRPYNEQFF; cdr3_nt: TGTGCCAGCAGCGACCGACCTTACAATGAGCAGTTCTTC
j_call: TRBJ1-2; v_call: TRBV30; clone_size: once; d_call: .; cdr3_aa: CAWSFRDEGYTF; cdr3_nt: TGTGCCTGGAGTTTCCGGGACGAAGGCTACACCTTC
j_call: TRBJ1-1; v_call: TRBV29-1; clone_size: few; d_call: .; cdr3_aa: CSVEEEGTEAFF; cdr3_nt: TGCAGCGTTGAAGAAGAGGGCACTGAAGCTTTCTTT
j_call: TRBJ2-5; v_call: TRBV9; clone_size: .; d_call: TRBD1; cdr3_aa: CASSVGQGQETQYF; cdr3_nt: TGTGCCAGCAGCGTAGGACAGGGCCAAGAGACCCAGTACTTC
j_call: TRBJ1-1; v_call: TRBV4-1; clone_size: .; d_call: TRBD1; cdr3_aa: CASSSYRGSVSTEAFF; cdr3_nt: TGCGCCAGCAGCTCTTACAGGGGATCTGTCTCGACTGAAGCTTTCTTT
j_call: TRBJ2-3; v_call: TRBV2; clone_size: .; d_call: .; cdr3_aa: CASTTRDTQYF; cdr3_nt: TGTGCCAGCACCACTAGGGATACGCAGTATTTT
j_call: TRBJ1-6; v_call: TRBV5-1; clone_size: many; d_call: .; cdr3_aa: CASRLAGSPHSPLHF; cdr3_nt: TGCGCCAGCAGACTGGCGGGGTCCCCCCATTCACCCCTCCACTTT
j_call: TRBJ2-5; v_call: TRBV10-1; clone_size: .; d_call: TRBD1; cdr3_aa: CASSESGDRDQETQYF; cdr3_nt: TGCGCCAGCAGTGAGTCGGGGGACAGAGACCAAGAGACCCAGTACTTC
j_call: TRBJ2-1; v_call: TRBV7-6; clone_size: .; d_call: TRBD1; cdr3_aa: CASSQTGGSVNEQFF; cdr3_nt: TGTGCCAGCAGCCAGACAGGGGGGTCGGTCAATGAGCAGTTCTTC
j_call: TRBJ1-3; v_call: TRBV19; clone_size: .; d_call: .; cdr3_aa: CASSISARAGNTIYF; cdr3_nt: TGTGCCAGTAGTATTTCCGCCAGGGCTGGAAACACCATATATTTT
j_call: TRBJ2-7; v_call: TRBV6-5; clone_size: .; d_call: .; cdr3_aa: CASSAQGTYEQYF; cdr3_nt: TGTGCCAGCAGTGCCCAGGGAACCTACGAGCAGTACTTC
j_call: TRBJ1-6; v_call: TRBV11-3; clone_size: few; d_call: .; cdr3_aa: CASSLVSQGGSPLHF; cdr3_nt: TGTGCCAGCAGCTTAGTGTCTCAGGGAGGTTCACCCCTCCACTTT
j_call: TRBJ1-2; v_call: TRBV7-2; clone_size: few; d_call: .; cdr3_aa: CASSLAQGGYTF; cdr3_nt: TGTGCCAGCAGCTTAGCGCAGGGAGGCTACACCTTC
j_call: TRBJ2-7; v_call: TRBV19; clone_size: .; d_call: .; cdr3_aa: CASSGRPTYEQYF; cdr3_nt: TGTGCCAGTAGCGGGAGACCTACCTACGAGCAGTACTTC
j_call: TRBJ1-5; v_call: TRBV6-1; clone_size: .; d_call: TRBD1; cdr3_aa: CASSWTGGGNQPQHF; cdr3_nt: TGTGCCAGCAGTTGGACAGGGGGTGGAAATCAGCCCCAGCATTTT
j_call: TRBJ1-5; v_call: TRBV19; clone_size: many; d_call: .; cdr3_aa: CASSPLEGQYSNQPQHF; cdr3_nt: TGTGCCAGTAGCCCTCTGGAAGGACAGTATAGCAATCAGCCCCAGCATTTT